Following are 19 T cell receptor beta chains from one sample sequenced in a study of cytomegalovirus exposure and HLA in healthy donors (TCRdb year 2017). Library creation used the immunoSEQ multiplex PCR assay. For the multiplex PCR, a mixture combining 60 forward primers for TCR Vbeta segments and 13 reverse primers for TCR Jbeta segments was used. Not all clones reach the TCRdb copy of this immuneACCESS table, which keeps in-frame sequences only. Checked studies attribute under half of the gap to unresolved V genes and leave the rest unexplained. This sample has 90,000 to 120,000 clones in its table, and 60% to 85% of those were observed once. Clones ranked in the top ten supply roughly 4.9% of the sample. Material for sequencing was PBMCs. The receptor source for this set is a female donor in good health and CMV-seropositive.

This clone appeared a few times. V gene TRBV30 combines with J gene TRBJ2-7, with 8 bases that match TRBD1. From germline, CDR1 is GTSNPN and CDR2 SVGIG (reference sequence). There are 15 residues in the CDR3. V gave up 5 bases and J gave up 2 bases; unmatched junction bases: 11. CDR3 bases: TGTGCCTGGGGGGAGATACAGGGGGAGGCCTACGAGCAGTACTTC. Translating gives CAWGEIQGEAYEQYF.

This chain links TRBV5-1 with TRBJ2-3, with D hard to call. CDR1 SGHRS and CDR2 YFSETQ come from the germline V gene. Trimming shortened V by 1 base and J by 4 bases, and 7 bases separated the two germline ends. This CDR3 spans 13 amino acids. The CDR3 region is CASSLSWPDTQYF. CDR3 DNA sequence: TGCGCCAGCAGCTTGAGTTGGCCAGATACGCAGTATTTT.

CDR3 protein: CASSLGVGQIYTF. CDR3 DNA sequence: TGTGCCAGCAGCTTAGGAGTGGGACAGATCTACACCTTC. V and J are TRBV7-9 and TRBJ1-2, with 7 positions matching TRBD1. Germline assignment: CDR1 SEHNR and CDR2 FQNEAQ (reference sequence). The CDR3 runs 13 residues. V was pared by 1 base and J by 10 bases, with 6 bases of the junction left unmatched.

The chain is built from TRBV2 and TRBJ2-7, with D possibly being TRBD1 (6 bases). Germline assignment: CDR1 SNHLY and CDR2 FYNNEI. V was pared by 6 bases and J by 2 bases, with 14 bases between. The CDR3 length is 14 residues. This CDR3 is CASRDSKTTYEQYF. The CDR3 DNA is TGTGCCAGCAGGGACAGCAAAACCACCTACGAGCAGTACTTC. Filled out from reference TRBV2 and TRBJ2-7, the complete variable domain reads EPEVTQTPSHQVTQMGQEVILRCVPISNHLYFYWYRQILGQKVEFLVSFYNNEISEKSEIFDDQFSVERPDGSNFTLKIRSTKLEDSAMYFCASRDSKTTYEQYFGPGTRLTVT.

There are a few counts of this clone. This chain uses TRBV6-5 with TRBJ2-1; a weak D match, TRBD1 (6 bases). This CDR3 spans 15 amino acids. Germline V gene sequence: CDR1 MNHEY, CDR2 SVGAGI. V gave up 0 bases and J gave up 6 bases, with 12 bases separating them. The CDR3 region has the DNA TGTGCCAGCAGTTACTCACCTACAGGGACCAATGAGCAGTTCTTC. Its protein is CASSYSPTGTNEQFF.

This sequence joins TRBV5-4 and TRBJ1-1; no definite D call. V dropped 4 bases and J dropped 6 bases, with 16 bases sitting between them. Germline V gene lookup returns CDR1 SGHNT and CDR2 YYREEE (reference sequence). CDR3 length: 14 residues. CDR3 DNA: TGTGCCAGCAGCGGGTGGCAGGCAGGATCTGAAGCTTTCTTT. It codes for CASSGWQAGSEAFF.

In this sample, this clone turned up a few times. This chain uses TRBV15 with TRBJ2-1, with a weak D call TRBD2 (5 bases). The V end lost 3 bases, the J end lost 12 bases, and 18 bases lay between the germline ends. Germline V gives CDR1 LNHNV, CDR2 YYDKDF (reference sequence). The length of the CDR3 is 14 residues. The CDR3 DNA reads as TGTGCCACCAGCAGCGGACTTACCCCACGAGGGCAGTTCTTC. Residues: CATSSGLTPRGQFF.

This clone turned up a few times. One junction end does not reproduce the germline sequence, and a read error may be involved. The rearrangement links TRBV7-7 to TRBJ2-7; 9 bases agree with TRBD1. Germline assignment: CDR1 SSHAT and CDR2 FNYEAQ (reference sequence). CDR3 length: 16 amino acids. In DNA, the CDR3 is TGTGCTAGCAGCAGTAAGGATTGGGGACAGGGCGCCGAGCAGTACTTC. It yields the protein CASSSKDWGQGAEQYF.

J is TRBJ2-5 and V is TRBV7-3; D unresolved. V lost 5 bases and J 1 base, leaving 11 bases between the germline ends. The germline V gene has CDR1 SGHTA and CDR2 FQGTGA. This CDR3 spans 14 amino acids. The CDR3 DNA follows: TGTGCCAGCAGCCACTACGAGAGCCAAGAGACCCAGTACTTC. Translation: CASSHYESQETQYF.

V usage is TRBV6-5 and J usage is TRBJ1-1, with TRBD1 identical over 7 bases. With 6 bases clipped from V and 7 bases from J, the junction kept 14 bases outside the gene matches. The CDR3 is 15 amino acids. CDR1 and CDR2 from the germline V gene are MNHEY and SVGAGI. DNA for the CDR3: TGTGCCAGCAGGCCGGGACAGCGTTATATTTATGAAGCTTTCTTT. As protein: CASRPGQRYIYEAFF.

This clone was seen a few times. The chain joins TRBV5-1 to TRBJ1-2; D might be TRBD1 (5 bases). CDR1 is SGHRS, CDR2 YFSETQ, per germline. The CDR3 totals 14 residues. V was trimmed by 3 bases and J by 6 bases, leaving 15 bases between them. In nucleotides, the CDR3 is TGCGCCAGCAGCTCAACTTCAGGGTCGGATGGCTACACCTTC. Protein: CASSSTSGSDGYTF.

The chain combines TRBV18 with TRBJ1-1; 12 bases fit TRBD1. V trimming: 6 bases; J trimming: 3 bases; junction bases outside the gene matches: 11. Germline CDR1 and CDR2: KGHSH and LQKENI. CDR3 length: 17 residues. This CDR3 is CASSRLIRDRGHTEAFF. The CDR3 DNA follows: TGTGCCAGCTCTAGACTTATCCGGGACAGGGGGCACACTGAAGCTTTCTTT.

The gene calls are TRBV28 and TRBJ1-4; TRBD1 aligns across 10 bases. J lost 12 bases, V lost 1 base, and 11 bases had no gene match. There are 16 residues in the CDR3. The germline gives CDR1 MDHEN, CDR2 SYDVKM. CDR3 DNA sequence: TGTGCCAGCAGTTTATTGGGTGGGACAGGGGTGGAGGAACTGTTTTTT. Its protein product is CASSLLGGTGVEELFF.

V is TRBV6-5 and J is TRBJ2-3, with 7 bases that match TRBD2. This CDR3 has 16 residues. J was trimmed by 3 bases and V by 0 bases; bases with no gene match: 6. Germline values: CDR1 MNHEY, CDR2 SVGAGI. The chain's CDR3 is CASSYSPAGATDTQYF. Written as DNA, the CDR3 is TGTGCCAGCAGTTACTCCCCGGCGGGAGCAACAGATACGCAGTATTTT.

This clone was seen once. DNA of the CDR3: TGTGCCAGTAGTAGGGACTATAGCGGAAATGAGCAGTTCTTC. As protein: CASSRDYSGNEQFF. The chain has TRBV19 and TRBJ2-1; TRBD2 matches at 7 bases. From germline, CDR1 is LNHDA and CDR2 SQIVND (reference sequence). The CDR3 is 14 residues long. With V trimmed by 4 bases and J by 7 bases, 7 bases remained unmatched.

The chain has TRBV19 and TRBJ1-2, with 9 bases identical to TRBD1. V shed 5 bases and J 0 bases; nucleotides not matched to a gene: 4. Germline lookup yields CDR1 LNHDA and CDR2 SQIVND (reference sequence). This CDR3 contains 15 residues. CDR3 loop: CASSRRDRANYGYTF. In DNA, the CDR3 is TGTGCCAGTAGTCGCCGGGACAGGGCTAACTATGGCTACACCTTC.

This chain links TRBV5-6 with TRBJ1-2; 7 bases fit TRBD1. This CDR3 is 15 amino acids long. Germline CDR1 and CDR2: SGHDT and YYEEEE. The trim removed 4 bases at V and 2 bases at J, leaving 8 bases unmatched. For the CDR3, the DNA is TGTGCCAGCAGCCCCGGGACAGCACCCAACTATGGCTACACCTTC. Protein sequence: CASSPGTAPNYGYTF.

This clone was seen once. J is TRBJ2-1 and V is TRBV6-6, with D maybe TRBD2 (6 bases). Germline CDR1 and CDR2: MNHNY and SVGAGI (reference sequence). This CDR3 spans 15 amino acids. The V and J ends lost 6 bases and 0 bases respectively, with 12 bases between them. CDR3 DNA: TGTGCCAGCAGATCAGCGGAGGGCTCCTACAATGAGCAGTTCTTC. Translating gives CASRSAEGSYNEQFF.

The chain has TRBV2 and TRBJ2-1; tentative D call: TRBD2 (8 bases). Germline CDR1 and CDR2: SNHLY and FYNNEI. V was pared by 9 bases and J by 7 bases, with 19 bases between. The CDR3 spans 14 residues. The CDR3 here is CASEGTRDRNEQFF. The CDR3 DNA is TGTGCCAGTGAGGGGACTAGGGACAGAAATGAGCAGTTCTTC.